This entry describes one T cell receptor beta chain. This entry comes from a study of shared clonotypes between healthy human individuals. In the study overall: Donor ages ranged 18 to 49 years: a couple of women, a few men.

Each sample came from a Caucasian adult donor living in Nashville, Tennessee. Germline loops: CDR1 MNHEY, CDR2 SMNVEV (reference sequence). CDR3 length: 14 amino acids. The V gene lost 0 bases and the J gene lost 7 bases, with 12 bases spanning the gap. Unsorted PBMC replicate PCRs used 250 to 300 ng DNA, roughly 30,000 T cell genomes. Original methodology: ImmunoSEQ output held junction-only sequences without quality scores, so filtering differed. The repertoire was sequenced with immunoSEQ multiplex PCR; TCRdb's copy has only in-frame clones and lacks some. V and J calls plus clone size are reproduced from that table; the DNA served to infer D and trimming. Of 450,000 to 550,000 clones listed, around 74% are singletons.

The receptor was isolated from a middle-aged woman in good health. Some clones in this sample may be carry-over from other donors' samples. The chain is built from TRBV27 and TRBJ2-5; D ambiguous. Sequenced material: PBMCs. The CDR3 DNA follows: TGTGCCAGCAGTTTATCCTACTCGGCGGTGACCCAGTACTTC. It translates to CASSLSYSAVTQYF.